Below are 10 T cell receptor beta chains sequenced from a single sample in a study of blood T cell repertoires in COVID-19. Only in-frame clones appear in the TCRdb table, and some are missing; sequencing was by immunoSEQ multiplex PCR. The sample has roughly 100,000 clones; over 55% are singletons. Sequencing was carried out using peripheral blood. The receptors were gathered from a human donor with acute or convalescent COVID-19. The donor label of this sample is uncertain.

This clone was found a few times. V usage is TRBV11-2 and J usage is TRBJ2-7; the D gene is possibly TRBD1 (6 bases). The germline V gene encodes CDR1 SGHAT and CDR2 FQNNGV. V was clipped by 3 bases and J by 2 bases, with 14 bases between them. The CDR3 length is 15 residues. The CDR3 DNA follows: TGTGCCAGCAGCTTTAAAAGGACAGAGACCTACGAGCAGTACTTC. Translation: CASSFKRTETYEQYF.

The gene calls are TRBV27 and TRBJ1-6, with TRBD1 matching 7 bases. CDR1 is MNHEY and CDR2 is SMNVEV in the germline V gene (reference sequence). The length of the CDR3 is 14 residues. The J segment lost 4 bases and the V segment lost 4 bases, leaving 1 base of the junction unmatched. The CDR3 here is CASSWTGYNSPLHF. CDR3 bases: TGTGCCAGCAGTTGGACAGGATATAATTCACCCCTCCACTTT.

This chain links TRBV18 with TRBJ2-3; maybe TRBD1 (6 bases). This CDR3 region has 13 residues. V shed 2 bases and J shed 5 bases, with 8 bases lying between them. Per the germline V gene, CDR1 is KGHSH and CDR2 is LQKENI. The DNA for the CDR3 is TGTGCCAGCTCACCATCAGGGGTAGATACGCAGTATTTT. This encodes CASSPSGVDTQYF.

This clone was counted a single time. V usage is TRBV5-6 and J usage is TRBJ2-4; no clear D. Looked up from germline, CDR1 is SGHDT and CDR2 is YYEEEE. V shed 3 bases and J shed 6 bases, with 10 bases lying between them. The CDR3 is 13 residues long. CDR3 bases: TGTGCCAGCAGCTCCCCCAGAACAAACATTCAGTACTTC. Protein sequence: CASSSPRTNIQYF.

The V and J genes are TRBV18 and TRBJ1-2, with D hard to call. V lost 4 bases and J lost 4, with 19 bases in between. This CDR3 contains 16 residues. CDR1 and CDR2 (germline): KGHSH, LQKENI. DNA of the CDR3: TGTGCCAGCTCACTCGGGAAGGTTGGGAGCTCCTATGGCTACACCTTC. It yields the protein CASSLGKVGSSYGYTF.

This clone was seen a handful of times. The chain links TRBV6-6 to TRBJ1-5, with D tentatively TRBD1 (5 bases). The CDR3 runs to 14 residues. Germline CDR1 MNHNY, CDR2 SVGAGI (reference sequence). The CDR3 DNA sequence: TGTGCACTAAGGCGGGCCGGGGGGGATCAGCCCCAGCATTTT. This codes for CALRRAGGDQPQHF.

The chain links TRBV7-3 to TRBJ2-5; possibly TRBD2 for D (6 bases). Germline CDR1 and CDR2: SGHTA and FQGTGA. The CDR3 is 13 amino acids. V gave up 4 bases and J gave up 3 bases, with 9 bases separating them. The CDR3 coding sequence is TGTGCCAGCAGCTCGGGACTGGAAGAGACCCAGTACTTC. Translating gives CASSSGLEETQYF. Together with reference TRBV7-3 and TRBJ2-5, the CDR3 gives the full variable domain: GAGVSQTPSNKVTEKGKYVELRCDPISGHTALYWYRQSLGQGPEFLIYFQGTGAADDSGLPNDRFFAVRPEGSVSTLKIQRTERGDSAVYLCASSSGLEETQYFGPGTRLLVL.

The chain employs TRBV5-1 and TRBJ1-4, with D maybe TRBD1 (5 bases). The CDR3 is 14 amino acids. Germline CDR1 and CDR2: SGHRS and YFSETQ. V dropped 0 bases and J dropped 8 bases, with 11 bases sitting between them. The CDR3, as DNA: TGCGCCAGCAGCTTGGGTGCGGGGGGAGAAAAACTGTTTTTT. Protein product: CASSLGAGGEKLFF.

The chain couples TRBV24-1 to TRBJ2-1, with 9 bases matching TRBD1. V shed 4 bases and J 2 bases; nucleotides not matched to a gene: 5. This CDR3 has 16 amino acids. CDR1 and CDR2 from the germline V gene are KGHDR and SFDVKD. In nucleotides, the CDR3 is TGTGCCACCAGTGACCAGGGGACAGGGACCTACAATGAGCAGTTCTTC. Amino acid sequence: CATSDQGTGTYNEQFF.

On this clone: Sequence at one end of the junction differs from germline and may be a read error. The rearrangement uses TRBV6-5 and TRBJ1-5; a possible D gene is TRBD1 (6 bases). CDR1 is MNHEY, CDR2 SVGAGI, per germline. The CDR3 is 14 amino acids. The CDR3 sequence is CVSSYRTGNQPQHF. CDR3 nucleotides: TGTGTCAGCAGTTACCGTACAGGGAATCAGCCCCAGCATTTT.